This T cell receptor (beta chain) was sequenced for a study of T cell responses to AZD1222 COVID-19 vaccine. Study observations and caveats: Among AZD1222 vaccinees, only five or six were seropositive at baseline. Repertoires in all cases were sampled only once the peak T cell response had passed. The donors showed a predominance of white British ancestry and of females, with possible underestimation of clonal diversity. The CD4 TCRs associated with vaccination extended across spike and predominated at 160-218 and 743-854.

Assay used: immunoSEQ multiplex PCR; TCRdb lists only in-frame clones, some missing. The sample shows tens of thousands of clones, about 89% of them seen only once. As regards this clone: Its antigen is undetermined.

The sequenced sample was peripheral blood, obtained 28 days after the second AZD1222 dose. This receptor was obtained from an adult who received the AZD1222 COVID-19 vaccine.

The CDR3 reads CASSPRGYGYTF. DNA for the CDR3: TGTGCCAGCAGCCCCCGAGGCTATGGCTACACCTTC. The rearrangement uses TRBV6-2 or TRBV6-3 and TRBJ1-2; D is unresolved. V dropped 6 bases and J dropped 4 bases, with 9 bases sitting between them. The CDR3 spans 12 residues. Germline CDR1 MNHEY, CDR2 SVGEGT.